This T cell receptor beta chain was sequenced in a study of blood T cell repertoires in COVID-19. Study overall: The cDNA or gDNA used as material had been derived from T cells, B-cell-depleted T cells, or PBMCs.

V gave up 4 bases and J gave up 4 bases, with 15 bases separating them. This CDR3 spans 15 amino acids. Germline CDR1 MNHEY, CDR2 SVGAGI. The assay was immunoSEQ multiplex PCR, and TCRdb's table has in-frame clones only and misses some. The sample has about 88,000 clones; 55% to 80% are singletons. Sequencing was performed on peripheral blood. This TCR derives from an older woman in a cohort sampled during active or convalescent COVID-19. This chain uses TRBV6-5 with TRBJ2-3, with a possible D match to TRBD1 (5 bases). As DNA, the CDR3 is TGTGCCAGCAGTTGGTCAGGGATTAGCTCAGATACGCAGTATTTT. The encoded protein is CASSWSGISSDTQYF.